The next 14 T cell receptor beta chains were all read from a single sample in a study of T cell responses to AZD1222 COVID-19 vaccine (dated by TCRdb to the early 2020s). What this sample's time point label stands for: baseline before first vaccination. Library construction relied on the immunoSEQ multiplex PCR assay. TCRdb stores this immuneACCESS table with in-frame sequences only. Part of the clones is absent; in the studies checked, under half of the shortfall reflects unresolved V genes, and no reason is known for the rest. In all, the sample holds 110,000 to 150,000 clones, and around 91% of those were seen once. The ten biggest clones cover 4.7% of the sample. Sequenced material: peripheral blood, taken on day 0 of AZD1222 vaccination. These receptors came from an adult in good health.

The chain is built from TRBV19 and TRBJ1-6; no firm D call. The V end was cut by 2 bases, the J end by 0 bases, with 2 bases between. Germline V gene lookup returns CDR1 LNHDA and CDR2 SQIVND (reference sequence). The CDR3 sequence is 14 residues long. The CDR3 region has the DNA TGTGCCAGTAGTATAAGCTCCTATAATTCACCCCTCCACTTT. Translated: CASSISSYNSPLHF.

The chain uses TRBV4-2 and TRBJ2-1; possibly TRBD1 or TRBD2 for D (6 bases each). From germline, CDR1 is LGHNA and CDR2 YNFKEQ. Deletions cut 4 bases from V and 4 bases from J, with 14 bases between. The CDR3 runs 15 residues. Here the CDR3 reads CASSPPGAKYNEQFF. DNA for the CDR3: TGTGCCAGCAGCCCGCCGGGGGCGAAATACAATGAGCAGTTCTTC.

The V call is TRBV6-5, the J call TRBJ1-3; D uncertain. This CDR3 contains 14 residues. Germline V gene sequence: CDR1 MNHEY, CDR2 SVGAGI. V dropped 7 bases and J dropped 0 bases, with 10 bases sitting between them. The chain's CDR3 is CASNRYSSGNTIYF. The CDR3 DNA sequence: TGTGCCAGCAACCGGTACTCCTCTGGAAACACCATATATTTT.

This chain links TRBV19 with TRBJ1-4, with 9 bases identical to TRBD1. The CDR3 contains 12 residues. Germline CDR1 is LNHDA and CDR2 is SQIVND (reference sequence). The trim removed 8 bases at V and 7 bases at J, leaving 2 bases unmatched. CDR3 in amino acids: CASGQGSEKLFF. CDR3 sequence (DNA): TGTGCCAGTGGACAGGGGTCTGAAAAACTGTTTTTT.

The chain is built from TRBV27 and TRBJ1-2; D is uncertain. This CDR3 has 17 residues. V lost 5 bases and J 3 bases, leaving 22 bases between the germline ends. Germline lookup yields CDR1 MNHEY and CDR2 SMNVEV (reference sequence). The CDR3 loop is CASSGNFDGNSYYGYTF. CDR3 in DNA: TGTGCCAGCAGTGGCAACTTCGACGGGAACTCTTACTATGGCTACACCTTC.

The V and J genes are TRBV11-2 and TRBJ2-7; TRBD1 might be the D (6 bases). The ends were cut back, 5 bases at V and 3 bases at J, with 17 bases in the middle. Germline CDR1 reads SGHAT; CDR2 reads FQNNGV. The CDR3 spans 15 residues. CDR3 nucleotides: TGTGCCAGCAGCATCCCAGGGGAGACTCTCTACGAGCAGTACTTC. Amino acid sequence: CASSIPGETLYEQYF.

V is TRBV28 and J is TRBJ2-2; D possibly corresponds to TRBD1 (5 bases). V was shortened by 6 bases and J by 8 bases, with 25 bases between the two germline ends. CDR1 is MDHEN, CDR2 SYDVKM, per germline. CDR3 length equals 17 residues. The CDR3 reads CASRGLFGQGHMGELFF. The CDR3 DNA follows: TGTGCCAGCAGGGGGCTCTTTGGCCAAGGGCATATGGGGGAGCTGTTTTTT.

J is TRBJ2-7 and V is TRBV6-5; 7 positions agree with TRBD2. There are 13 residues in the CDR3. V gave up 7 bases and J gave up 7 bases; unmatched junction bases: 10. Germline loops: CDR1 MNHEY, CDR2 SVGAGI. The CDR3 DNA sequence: TGTGCCAGCATTGGGGCGGGAGCATGGGAGCAGTACTTC. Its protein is CASIGAGAWEQYF.

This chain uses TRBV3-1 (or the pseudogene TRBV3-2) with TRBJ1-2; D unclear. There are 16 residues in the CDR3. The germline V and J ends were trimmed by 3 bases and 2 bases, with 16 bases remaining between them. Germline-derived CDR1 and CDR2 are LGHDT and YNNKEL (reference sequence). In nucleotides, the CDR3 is TGTGCCAGCAGCCAGTATAGTTTACCCGCGAACTATGGCTACACCTTC. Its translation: CASSQYSLPANYGYTF.

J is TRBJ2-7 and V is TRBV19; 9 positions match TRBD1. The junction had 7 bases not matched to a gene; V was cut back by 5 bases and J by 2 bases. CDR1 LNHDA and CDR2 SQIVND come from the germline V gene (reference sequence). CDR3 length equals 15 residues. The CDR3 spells CASSRPGQGTYEQYF. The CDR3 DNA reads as TGTGCCAGTAGTCGTCCGGGACAGGGCACCTACGAGCAGTACTTC. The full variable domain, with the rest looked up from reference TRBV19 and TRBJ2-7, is DGGITQSPKYLFRKEGQNVTLSCEQNLNHDAMYWYRQDPGQGLRLIYYSQIVNDFQKGDIAEGYSVSREKKESFPLTVTSAQKNPTAFYLCASSRPGQGTYEQYFGPGTRLTVT.

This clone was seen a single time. The CDR3 bases are TGTGCCAGCAGTGGGGGACAGGGGGCCGGGGTGACCCAGTACTTC. Its protein is CASSGGQGAGVTQYF. The V and J genes are TRBV2 and TRBJ2-5; the match to TRBD1 covers 12 bases. CDR3 size: 15 residues. Trimming took 4 bases from V and 7 from J; bases not matched to a gene: 7. Germline V gives CDR1 SNHLY, CDR2 FYNNEI.

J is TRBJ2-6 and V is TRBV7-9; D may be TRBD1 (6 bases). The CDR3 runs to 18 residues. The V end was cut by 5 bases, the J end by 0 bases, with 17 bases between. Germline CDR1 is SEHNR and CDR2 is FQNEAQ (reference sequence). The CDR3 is CASSQMGTILSGANVLTF. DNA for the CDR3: TGTGCCAGCAGCCAGATGGGGACAATCCTCTCTGGGGCCAACGTCCTGACTTTC.

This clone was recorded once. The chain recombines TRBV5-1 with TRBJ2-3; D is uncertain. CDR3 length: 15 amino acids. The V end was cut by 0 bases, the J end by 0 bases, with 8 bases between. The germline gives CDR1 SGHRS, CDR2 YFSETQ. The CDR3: CASSLGATSTDTQYF. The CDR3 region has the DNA TGCGCCAGCAGCTTGGGGGCAACTAGCACAGATACGCAGTATTTT.

CDR3 in amino acids: CASSQDGTETETQYF. In DNA form, the CDR3 reads TGTGCCAGCAGCCAAGACGGGACGGAGACTGAGACCCAGTACTTC. The chain recombines TRBV3-1 (or the pseudogene TRBV3-2) with TRBJ2-5, with D perhaps given as TRBD1 or TRBD2 (5 bases each). The germline gives CDR1 LGHDT, CDR2 YNNKEL (reference sequence). The V and J ends lost 0 bases and 5 bases respectively, with 13 bases between them. The CDR3 length is 15 residues.